These T cell receptor beta chains were read from a single sample in a study of T cell changes during pregnancy in multiple sclerosis. Measured with immunoSEQ multiplex PCR; TCRdb has only the in-frame clones, and not every one. The data show 85,000 to 90,000 clones, 75% to 95% seen once. This sample comprised peripheral blood, obtained in the first trimester of pregnancy. The receptors here all came from a female donor in good health, enrolled as a control in a pregnancy study. The CDR3 runs from the conserved cysteine through the conserved F or W. The D gene is left open where the match is weak. Not all rows give a size; the values are once, few, many and, for expanded clones, a class.

j_gene: TRBJ1-4
d_gene: TRBD1
abundance: NA
v_gene: TRBV28
CDR3nt: TGTGCCAGCAGTTCTACAGGGGCAACTAATGAAAAACTGTTTTTT
CDR3aa: CASSSTGATNEKLFF

j_gene: TRBJ1-1
d_gene: NA
abundance: NA
v_gene: TRBV4-3
CDR3nt: TGCGCCAGCAGCCAAGATACGGGACACTCTGGGGCTTTCTTT
CDR3aa: CASSQDTGHSGAFF

j_gene: TRBJ2-3
d_gene: NA
abundance: NA
v_gene: TRBV7-9
CDR3nt: TGTGCCAGCAGCTTAAAGTCGGGGGGCTACAGCACAGATACGCAGTATTTT
CDR3aa: CASSLKSGGYSTDTQYF

j_gene: TRBJ2-3
d_gene: NA
abundance: NA
v_gene: TRBV7-2
CDR3nt: TGTGCCAGCAGCCACGACGGAGTGAGCACAGATACGCAGTATTTT
CDR3aa: CASSHDGVSTDTQYF

j_gene: TRBJ1-3
d_gene: NA
abundance: NA
v_gene: TRBV28
CDR3nt: TGTGCCACCATGGACGCGGGGACGACTGGAAACACCATATATTTT
CDR3aa: CATMDAGTTGNTIYF

j_gene: TRBJ2-3
d_gene: TRBD1
abundance: NA
v_gene: TRBV5-4
CDR3nt: TGTGCCAGCAGCTTTCGACAGGGAATTAATACGCAGTATTTT
CDR3aa: CASSFRQGINTQYF

j_gene: TRBJ2-3
d_gene: TRBD2
abundance: NA
v_gene: TRBV9
CDR3nt: TGTGCCAGCAGCGTAGGTAGCGGGGGGGGACAAGATACGCAGTATTTT
CDR3aa: CASSVGSGGGQDTQYF

j_gene: TRBJ2-6
d_gene: NA
abundance: NA
v_gene: TRBV2
CDR3nt: TGTGCCAGCCTAGAAAGCTCTGGGGCCAACGTCCTGACTTTC
CDR3aa: CASLESSGANVLTF

j_gene: TRBJ1-2
d_gene: NA
abundance: few
v_gene: TRBV27
CDR3nt: TGTGCCAGCAGTTCTGGGGGCCCTCTGGACTACACCTTC
CDR3aa: CASSSGGPLDYTF

j_gene: TRBJ2-1
d_gene: TRBD2
abundance: few
v_gene: TRBV4-2
CDR3nt: TGTGCCAGCAGCCAAGACGGTCCGGGGGGGCCGAGCAATGAGCAGTTCTTC
CDR3aa: CASSQDGPGGPSNEQFF

j_gene: TRBJ2-5
d_gene: NA
abundance: NA
v_gene: TRBV29-1
CDR3nt: TGCAGCGCTATTCCTCCCTCAGGGGAGGAGACCCAGTACTTC
CDR3aa: CSAIPPSGEETQYF

j_gene: TRBJ1-3
d_gene: NA
abundance: NA
v_gene: TRBV27
CDR3nt: TGTGCCAGCAGGGGGGGTACCTCTGGAAACACCATATATTTT
CDR3aa: CASRGGTSGNTIYF

j_gene: TRBJ1-2
d_gene: NA
abundance: NA
v_gene: TRBV28
CDR3nt: TGTGCCAGCACCCGGACAGCCTATGGCTACACCTTC
CDR3aa: CASTRTAYGYTF

j_gene: TRBJ1-1
d_gene: NA
abundance: NA
v_gene: TRBV27
CDR3nt: TGTGCCAGCAGCCCAGGGGCTCCCCCGGGGACTGAAGCTTTCTTT
CDR3aa: CASSPGAPPGTEAFF

j_gene: TRBJ1-6
d_gene: NA
abundance: NA
v_gene: TRBV18
CDR3nt: TGTGCCAGCTCACTCAAGAGAGATGATTCACCCCTCCACTTT
CDR3aa: CASSLKRDDSPLHF

j_gene: TRBJ2-2
d_gene: NA
abundance: NA
v_gene: TRBV7-7
CDR3nt: TGTGCTAGCAGCCCTCCAGGAGGGGCCGGGGAGCTGTTTTTT
CDR3aa: CASSPPGGAGELFF

j_gene: TRBJ1-3
d_gene: NA
abundance: NA
v_gene: TRBV30
CDR3nt: TGTGCCTGGAGTATGGGAACAGGGTCGATTGACACCATATATTTT
CDR3aa: CAWSMGTGSIDTIYF

j_gene: TRBJ2-1
d_gene: NA
abundance: NA
v_gene: TRBV27
CDR3nt: TGTGCCAGCAGTCGGGACCGCGGGACCTACAATGAGCAGTTCTTC
CDR3aa: CASSRDRGTYNEQFF

j_gene: TRBJ1-4
d_gene: NA
abundance: NA
v_gene: TRBV4-1
CDR3nt: TGCGCCAGCAGCCAAGAGCGGACAGCCCATAATGAAAAACTGTTTTTT
CDR3aa: CASSQERTAHNEKLFF

j_gene: TRBJ1-5
d_gene: TRBD1
abundance: NA
v_gene: TRBV7-2
CDR3nt: TGTGCCAGCAGCTTACTACAGGGGGCAGGGCAGCCCCAGCATTTT
CDR3aa: CASSLLQGAGQPQHF

j_gene: TRBJ2-6
d_gene: NA
abundance: NA
v_gene: TRBV5-6
CDR3nt: TGTGCCAGCAGGGCTTCGTGGGGCGCTGGGGCCAACGTCCTGACTTTC
CDR3aa: CASRASWGAGANVLTF

j_gene: TRBJ2-7
d_gene: NA
abundance: once
v_gene: TRBV7-2
CDR3nt: TGTGCCAGCAGCTTAGTAGGGGCTTACGAGCAGTACTTC
CDR3aa: CASSLVGAYEQYF

j_gene: TRBJ2-2
d_gene: TRBD2
abundance: NA
v_gene: TRBV19
CDR3nt: TGTGCCAGTAGTATGGGAGGGATCGGGGAGCTGTTTTTT
CDR3aa: CASSMGGIGELFF

j_gene: TRBJ1-1
d_gene: TRBD1
abundance: NA
v_gene: TRBV6-5
CDR3nt: TGTGCCAGCAATCATCGGGACAGGATGAACACTGAAGCTTTCTTT
CDR3aa: CASNHRDRMNTEAFF

j_gene: TRBJ1-1
d_gene: NA
abundance: NA
v_gene: TRBV4-1
CDR3nt: TGCGCCAGCAGCCAAGCGCCCCGGACAGAGAACACTGAAGCTTTCTTT
CDR3aa: CASSQAPRTENTEAFF

j_gene: TRBJ1-2
d_gene: NA
abundance: NA
v_gene: TRBV6-5
CDR3nt: TGTGCCAGCCGGATGGACGGGAGCTATGGCTACACCTTC
CDR3aa: CASRMDGSYGYTF

j_gene: TRBJ2-6
d_gene: TRBD1
abundance: NA
v_gene: TRBV4-3
CDR3nt: TGCGCCAGCAGCCACCATCGGGACAGGGAAATCTCTGGGGCCAACGTCCTGACTTTC
CDR3aa: CASSHHRDREISGANVLTF

j_gene: TRBJ1-4
d_gene: TRBD1
abundance: NA
v_gene: TRBV27
CDR3nt: TGTGCCAGCAGTCGGACAGGAGACCGGGGGGAAAAACTGTTTTTT
CDR3aa: CASSRTGDRGEKLFF